This T cell receptor beta chain was retrieved from a study of shared clonotypes between healthy human individuals. Germline V gene lookup returns CDR1 GTSNPN and CDR2 SVGIG (reference sequence). The V and J ends lost 4 bases and 0 bases respectively, with 7 bases between them. The CDR3 runs to 12 residues. For this clone: Distinct nucleotide sequences in the sample also encode this CDR3.

Here immunoSEQ multiplex PCR was the method, and the copy in TCRdb shows in-frame clones only, minus some. The data hold approximately 2.4 million clones, with approximately 96% observed a single time. The rearrangement links TRBV30 to TRBJ2-7; D not certain. This clonotype was obtained from a man aged 18-30 years in good health. Sequenced sample: naive CD4+ T cells sorted from blood. This sample's subset: CD45RA+ positively selected. The CDR3: CAWTDSSYEQYF. CDR3 bases: TGTGCCTGGACTGATTCCTCCTACGAGCAGTACTTC.